This TCR beta chain emerged from a study of ipilimumab plus nivolumab after autologous stem cell transplantation (dated by TCRdb to the early 2020s). At the level of the whole study: A median of roughly 5 ipilimumab doses and under ten nivolumab doses was received by trial patients. Both primary refractory and relapsed disease were represented in the DLBCL cohort, where 18-month progression-free survival was approximately 86% and 30%, respectively. Patients in the trial were undergoing autologous transplant and had high-risk diffuse large B cell lymphoma, mature T cell lymphoma, or multiple myeloma. Approximately 35 patients made up the trial's intent-to-treat population. Summary of the overall study and its limitations: The authors stated that profiles of the T cell receptor repertoire, regulatory T cell phenotype and gut microbiota provided a biologic rationale for studying this approach further. Combined checkpoint inhibition appeared tolerable as post-transplant consolidation, according to the authors' conclusion.

For this clone: What antigen it recognizes has not been identified. Base qualities were left out, and no much larger clone turns up one base away.

From the germline V gene, CDR1 is SNHLY and CDR2 is FYNNEI. The CDR3 spans 16 residues, from the cysteine through the phenylalanine. The only DNA kept is the CDR3, 48 bases in frame from the first base. V and J lose 3 bases and 3 bases, and a span of 18 bases separates them. Checkpoint therapy began 14 to 28 days after autologous transplant, with ipilimumab given at 1 mg/kg intravenously on day 1 of selected weeks. Nivolumab was given at 3 mg/kg intravenously on day 1 of weeks 1, 4, 7, 10, and every two weeks through week 26. This was a Phase Ib clinical trial that tested ipilimumab plus nivolumab, given as combined checkpoint inhibition, for consolidation following autologous stem cell transplantation. The library was built by means of the immunoSEQ multiplex PCR assay. TCRdb obtained this table from immuneACCESS and retained in-frame rearrangements with V and J assigned. These tables miss some clones; where compared with another copy, unresolved V genes account for less than half of the shortfall, and the remainder is unexplained. The sample profile shows approximately 80,000 clones; over 80% of them were found once. Jointly, the top ten make up around 2% of the sample.

The receptor's source is a male donor with diffuse large B-cell lymphoma. Sequencing used PBMCs, obtained in a trial of ipilimumab plus nivolumab as post-transplant consolidation. The chain is encoded by TRBV2 joined to TRBJ2-7; TRBD1 is a possible D gene, resting on 6 matching bases. The sequenced DNA is TGTGCCAGCAGTGAGGGCAGGGGTAGTTTGAGCTACGAGCAGTACTTC. Translated, it reads CASSEGRGSLSYEQYF.